Listed below are T cell receptor beta chains from one sample, sequenced in a study of T cells in tuberculosis. This table comes from immunoSEQ multiplex PCR, and its TCRdb copy is limited to in-frame clones, with some not included. The sample has tens of thousands of clones; approximately 94% are singletons. Sequences were obtained from PBMCs. The source is a donor aged 5 to 30 with latent tuberculosis or without tuberculosis infection. Some clones in this sample may be carry-over from other donors' samples. The CDR3 runs from the conserved cysteine through the conserved F or W. A D gene is named only where the DNA matches it firmly.

CDR3 length: 16; D gene: TRBD1; V gene: TRBV5-1; CDR3 protein: CASSLGQGSSYNEQFF
CDR3 length: 13; D gene: .; V gene: TRBV19; CDR3 protein: CASSTEGSYEQYF
CDR3 length: 14; D gene: TRBD1; V gene: TRBV7-2; CDR3 protein: CASSHGDRVYEQYF
CDR3 length: 14; D gene: .; V gene: TRBV29-1; CDR3 protein: CSVPRGGSKNIQYF
CDR3 length: 16; D gene: .; V gene: TRBV5-1; CDR3 protein: CASSPPPSRAYNEQFF
CDR3 length: 14; D gene: .; V gene: TRBV7-2; CDR3 protein: CASSPTDAPYEQYF
CDR3 length: 16; D gene: TRBD1; V gene: TRBV5-1; CDR3 protein: CASSSGTDMSTDTQYF
CDR3 length: 16; D gene: TRBD1; V gene: TRBV19; CDR3 protein: CASRASSGGHNSPLHF
CDR3 length: 15; D gene: .; V gene: TRBV28; CDR3 protein: CASSTGQMNTGELFF
CDR3 length: 15; D gene: .; V gene: TRBV27; CDR3 protein: CASSPQPGTRGELFF
CDR3 length: 15; D gene: .; V gene: TRBV6-1; CDR3 protein: CASSEAAGAPYGYTF
CDR3 length: 16; D gene: TRBD1; V gene: TRBV6-1; CDR3 protein: CASSARDRGRYNEQFF
CDR3 length: 17; D gene: .; V gene: TRBV12-5; CDR3 protein: CASGLVRWGGLDYGYTF
CDR3 length: 14; D gene: TRBD1; V gene: TRBV11-2; CDR3 protein: CASSLVGTAYGYTF
CDR3 length: 12; D gene: .; V gene: TRBV29-1; CDR3 protein: CSVTAGANVLTF
CDR3 length: 18; D gene: TRBD1; V gene: TRBV4-1; CDR3 protein: CASSQSRGVVRFDTEAFF
CDR3 length: 16; D gene: TRBD2; V gene: TRBV6-1; CDR3 protein: CASSGSAGGPTDTQYF